Presented here are 18 T cell receptor beta chains from one specimen sequenced in a study of CD8 T cells in ankylosing spondylitis. Notes on the study in general: Blood of patients with ankylosing spondylitis appeared to be characterized by a TCR beta motif of roughly eight highly homologous variants.

No antigen has been assigned to these receptors. In TCRdb, the 5' RACE reads were re-called with MiXCR into one record per CDR3 protein. The table has over 700,000 distinct CDR3 sequences, over 15% seen once. The material sequenced was blood, either unsorted or a sorted T cell fraction (not recorded which). The receptors derive from a male donor with ankylosing spondylitis.

This rearrangement joins TRBV5-1 to TRBJ2-7, with 7 bases aligning to TRBD2. The germline V gene encodes CDR1 SGHRS and CDR2 YFSETQ. The CDR3 extends over 17 amino acids. V was clipped by 4 bases and J by 5 bases; unmatched bases: 18. The DNA of the CDR3 is TGCGCCAGCAGCGCTCGGCAGGAATCAGGGAGGGTCCACGAGCAGTACTTC. Translating gives CASSARQESGRVHEQYF.

The chain's CDR3 is CASSEGGLAGRGEQFF. The CDR3 DNA is TGTGCCAGCAGCGAGGGGGGACTAGCGGGCCGTGGTGAGCAGTTCTTC. The chain has TRBV9 and TRBJ2-1, with 12 bases identical to TRBD2. Germline V gene lookup returns CDR1 SGDLS and CDR2 YYNGEE. The V and J ends lost 3 bases and 9 bases, in that order; junction bases with no gene match: 10. This CDR3 contains 16 residues.

CDR3 DNA: TGTGCCAGCAGCAACAGGATGAACACTGAAGCTTTCTTT. Its protein product is CASSNRMNTEAFF. V is TRBV9 and J is TRBJ1-1, with D possibly TRBD1 on 5 matching bases. CDR3 size: 13 residues. Germline V lookup: CDR1 SGDLS, CDR2 YYNGEE. The V and J ends lost 4 bases and 0 bases respectively, with 7 bases between them.

The chain is built from TRBV12-3 or TRBV12-4 and TRBJ2-1; D is perhaps TRBD1 or TRBD2 (7 bases each). With 6 bases removed from V and 0 bases from J, the gap between germline ends came to 15 bases. The CDR3 totals 16 residues. For the CDR3, the DNA is TGTGCCAGCAGGGGGGGGACAGTAAGCTCCTACAATGAGCAGTTCTTC. Translation: CASRGGTVSSYNEQFF.

This clonotype was found many times. The CDR3 DNA follows: TGTGCCAGCAGCGTAAGCGGCACAGATACGCAGTATTTT. Translation gives CASSVSGTDTQYF. The rearrangement links TRBV7-8 to TRBJ2-3; no definite D call. Trimming left V 5 bases short and J 1 base short, with 7 bases between. CDR3 length equals 13 residues. Germline CDR1 is SGHVS and CDR2 is FQNEAQ.

This clonotype was seen repeatedly, ten times or more. This chain links TRBV2 with TRBJ2-7; TRBD1 aligns across 7 bases. The CDR3 extends over 15 amino acids. Trimming at V came to 1 base and at J to 2 bases, leaving 5 bases not matched to a gene. Per the germline V gene, CDR1 is SNHLY and CDR2 is FYNNEI. The chain's CDR3 is CASSEVGDSPYEQYF. The CDR3 DNA reads TGTGCCAGCAGTGAAGTGGGGGACAGTCCCTACGAGCAGTACTTC.

This clonotype was detected many times. V and J are TRBV29-1 and TRBJ2-2; D tentatively fits TRBD1 or TRBD2 (7 bases each). Germline lookup yields CDR1 SQVTM and CDR2 ANQGSEA. This CDR3 has 14 amino acids. Deletions cut 5 bases from V and 5 bases from J, with 15 bases between. CDR3 amino acids: CSVRGEGATGELFF. CDR3 nucleotide sequence: TGCAGCGTTCGGGGGGAGGGGGCAACCGGGGAGCTGTTTTTT.

At least ten counts were recorded for this clonotype. The gene calls are TRBV20-1 and TRBJ2-7; D remains unclear. The V end lost 0 bases, the J end lost 4 bases, and 16 bases lay between the germline ends. Germline V gives CDR1 DFQATT, CDR2 SNEGSKA (reference sequence). This CDR3 has 15 residues. This CDR3 is CSARDLRSGVYEQYF. Written as DNA, the CDR3 is TGCAGTGCTAGAGATTTGAGGTCAGGAGTTTACGAGCAGTACTTC.

The table lists this clonotype with a few counts. The chain has TRBV21-1 and TRBJ2-3. TRBV21-1 represents a pseudogene. CDR3 length: 15 amino acids. This CDR3 reads CASSKRKPTTDTQYF. The CDR3 nucleotides read TGTGCCAGCAGCAAAAGGAAGCCGACCACAGATACGCAGTATTTT.

This clonotype was seen many times. This chain links TRBV29-1 with TRBJ2-3; 9 bases agree with TRBD2. CDR1 and CDR2 from the germline V gene are SQVTM and ANQGSEA. The CDR3 covers 15 residues. V dropped 7 bases and J dropped 4; count of bases not matched to a gene: 12. Here the CDR3 DNA reads TGCAGCGGTGGCGTAGCGGGAGTCGGGTCAGATACGCAGTATTTT. It codes for CSGGVAGVGSDTQYF.

This clonotype was counted only a few times. The chain employs TRBV29-1 and TRBJ1-1; 8 bases map to TRBD1. CDR3 length: 14 residues. Germline CDR1 and CDR2: SQVTM and ANQGSEA. Trimming cost V 5 bases and J 6 bases; bases outside gene matches: 11. The CDR3 loop is CSVLASTGASEAFF. CDR3 DNA: TGCAGCGTTTTAGCGTCGACAGGGGCTTCTGAAGCTTTCTTT.

The chain employs TRBV3-1 and TRBJ1-1, with D tentatively TRBD1 (5 bases). The CDR3 is 14 residues long. The ends were cut back, 4 bases at V and 1 base at J, with 10 bases in the middle. The germline gives CDR1 LGHDT, CDR2 YNNKEL (reference sequence). CDR3 nucleotides: TGTGCCAGCAGCCGCCGACAGAAGAACACTGAAGCTTTCTTT. Translation gives CASSRRQKNTEAFF.

The chain carries TRBV27 and TRBJ1-4; D is perhaps TRBD1 (5 bases). Trimming took 8 bases from V and 7 from J, leaving 29 bases between them. Germline V gives CDR1 MNHEY, CDR2 SMNVEV (reference sequence). The CDR3 loop spans 18 amino acids. The DNA of the CDR3 is TGTGCCAGCTCGCGGGGGGGGGGATCGTCCTTAAGGGGTGAAAAACTGTTTTTT. It translates to CASSRGGGSSLRGEKLFF.

V usage is TRBV9 and J usage is TRBJ1-3; D is possibly TRBD1 (6 bases). V lost 4 bases to trimming and J lost 0 bases, with 14 bases between them. The CDR3 is 16 residues long. The V gene's germline CDR1 is SGDLS and CDR2 YYNGEE. The CDR3 loop reads CASSRLDSSSGNTIYF. The CDR3 region has the DNA TGTGCCAGCAGCCGACTGGACAGCTCCTCTGGAAACACCATATATTTT.

This clonotype was picked up a small number of times. V usage is TRBV29-1 and J usage is TRBJ1-2, with a tentative D call TRBD1 (6 bases). This CDR3 comprises 13 residues. Germline-derived CDR1 and CDR2 are SQVTM and ANQGSEA. Trimming left V 5 bases short and J 3 bases short, with 13 bases between. The CDR3 loop is CSVLIPGDYGYTF. Here the CDR3 DNA reads TGCAGCGTTCTTATCCCAGGGGACTATGGCTACACCTTC.

This chain links TRBV12-2 with TRBJ1-5. TRBV12-2 is given as a pseudogene. The CDR3 is 16 residues long. The CDR3 here is CASRPRNQEMNQPQHF. The CDR3 DNA reads TGTGCAAGTCGCCCTCGGAACCAAGAAATGAATCAGCCCCAGCATTTT.

This clonotype came up a few times. The chain combines TRBV29-1 with TRBJ2-5, with 8 bases aligning to TRBD2. Looked up from germline, CDR1 is SQVTM and CDR2 is ANQGSEA. The CDR3 sequence is 15 residues long. The CDR3 sequence: CRDIWLAGYQETQYF. Here the CDR3 DNA reads TGCAGAGATATATGGCTAGCGGGCTACCAAGAGACCCAGTACTTC.

The chain carries TRBV15 and TRBJ2-4; 8 nucleotides agree with TRBD1. The germline V gene encodes CDR1 LNHNV and CDR2 YYDKDF (reference sequence). This CDR3 comprises 17 residues. V shed 1 base, J shed 1 base, and the junction held 6 bases outside the gene matches. CDR3: CATSRAGGAGAKNIQYF. Here the CDR3 DNA reads TGTGCCACCAGCAGAGCAGGGGGCGCTGGTGCCAAAAACATTCAGTACTTC.